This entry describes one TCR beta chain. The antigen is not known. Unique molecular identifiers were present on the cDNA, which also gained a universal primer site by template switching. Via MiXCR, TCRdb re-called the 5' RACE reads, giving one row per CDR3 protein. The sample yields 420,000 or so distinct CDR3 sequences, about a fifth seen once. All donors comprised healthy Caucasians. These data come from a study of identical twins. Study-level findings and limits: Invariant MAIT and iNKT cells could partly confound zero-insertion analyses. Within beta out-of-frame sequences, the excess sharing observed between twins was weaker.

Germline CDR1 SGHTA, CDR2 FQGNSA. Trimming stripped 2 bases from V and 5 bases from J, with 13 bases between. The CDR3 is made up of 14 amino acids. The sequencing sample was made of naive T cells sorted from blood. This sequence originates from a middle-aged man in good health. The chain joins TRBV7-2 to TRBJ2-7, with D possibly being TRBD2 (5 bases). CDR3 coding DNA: TGTGCCAGCAGCTTAAGCCGGGGTCGGGACGAGCAGTACTTC. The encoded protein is CASSLSRGRDEQYF.